A single sample is the source of the 12 T cell receptor beta chains below, sequenced in a study of cytomegalovirus exposure and HLA in healthy donors. PCR employed 60 Vbeta and 13 Jbeta primers. Assay: immunoSEQ multiplex PCR; the TCRdb copy retains only in-frame clones and omits some. The data hold about 120,000 clones, with about 86% observed a single time. Sequenced material: PBMCs. These receptors all stem from a woman aged 25 to 39 in good health and CMV-seronegative.

This clone appeared a single time. This chain connects TRBV4-1 to TRBJ2-5; 7 nucleotides align to TRBD2. Germline CDR1 and CDR2: MGHRA and YSYEKL. V was pared by 1 base and J by 2 bases, with 7 bases of the junction left unmatched. The CDR3 has 16 amino acids. The CDR3 bases are TGCGCCAGCAGCCAAGCTAGCGGAGCGGGGCAAGAGACCCAGTACTTC. As protein: CASSQASGAGQETQYF.

The chain links TRBV13 to TRBJ1-3, with 9 bases identical to TRBD1. CDR1 and CDR2 from the germline V gene are PRHDT and FYEKMQ (reference sequence). The CDR3 sequence is 15 residues long. After removal of 1 base from V and 3 bases from J, the junction contained 1 base not matched to a gene. CDR3 residues: CASSLDRGRGNTIYF. As DNA, the CDR3 is TGTGCCAGCAGCTTAGACAGGGGGCGTGGAAACACCATATATTTT.

This chain links TRBV10-2 with TRBJ2-1, with D possibly TRBD2 on 6 matching bases. V lost 8 bases and J lost 9, with 17 bases in between. Germline V CDR1 and CDR2: WSHSY, SAAADI. The CDR3 contains 13 residues. CDR3 sequence: CASSLGGRLEQFF. CDR3 bases: TGCGCCAGCTCTCTCGGAGGGAGGCTTGAGCAGTTCTTC.

This CDR3 is CASSPPPRLAGAYEQYF. The CDR3, as DNA: TGTGCCAGCAGCCCACCTCCGAGACTAGCGGGAGCTTACGAGCAGTACTTC. The chain uses TRBV7-9 and TRBJ2-7, with 12 bases aligning to TRBD2. The CDR3 covers 17 residues. V shed 5 bases, J shed 4 bases, and the junction held 12 bases outside the gene matches. Germline V lookup: CDR1 SEHNR, CDR2 FQNEAQ (reference sequence).

The chain recombines TRBV5-4 with TRBJ2-6; D is possibly TRBD1 (7 bases). This CDR3 has 20 residues. Germline V CDR1 and CDR2: SGHNT, YYREEE (reference sequence). The germline V and J ends were trimmed by 1 base and 2 bases, with 22 bases remaining between them. Here the CDR3 reads CASSLHTRGALMTGANVLTF. DNA for the CDR3: TGTGCCAGCAGCTTGCATACCAGGGGGGCGCTTATGACTGGGGCCAACGTCCTGACTTTC.

The chain combines TRBV15 with TRBJ2-5; D may be TRBD1 (5 bases). The end of the DNA fits TRBJ2-7 better, so the J call may be wrong. Germline V gives CDR1 LNHNV, CDR2 YYDKDF (reference sequence). This CDR3 region has 15 residues. The CDR3 sequence is CATSRDRQGTYEQYF. Here the CDR3 DNA reads TGTGCCACCAGCAGAGATCGCCAGGGCACCTACGAGCAGTACTTC.

This clone was counted a few times. The chain's CDR3 is CASSPPGAFNTEAFF. The DNA for the CDR3 is TGTGCCAGCAGCCCTCCGGGAGCCTTTAACACTGAAGCTTTCTTT. The rearrangement uses TRBV6-5 and TRBJ1-1; no reliable D call. V lost 6 bases, J lost 2 bases, and 16 bases lay in between. Per germline, CDR1 MNHEY and CDR2 SVGAGI. This CDR3 has 15 amino acids.

The V call is TRBV28, the J call TRBJ1-1; weak D call: TRBD1 (6 bases). Looked up from germline, CDR1 is MDHEN and CDR2 is SYDVKM. There are 14 residues in the CDR3. V was clipped by 4 bases and J by 8 bases, with 17 bases between them. The CDR3 reads CASSSGTPLVEAFF. In DNA, the CDR3 is TGTGCCAGCAGTTCCGGGACACCGCTAGTAGAAGCTTTCTTT.

This rearrangement joins TRBV7-2 to TRBJ1-5, with D hard to call. The CDR3 length is 16 residues. From germline, CDR1 is SGHTA and CDR2 FQGNSA. Deletions cut 5 bases from V and 0 bases from J, with 14 bases between. This CDR3 reads CASSLKSDYSNQPQHF. The CDR3, as DNA: TGTGCCAGCAGCCTTAAGTCGGACTATAGCAATCAGCCCCAGCATTTT. Full variable domain (missing parts from reference TRBV7-2 and TRBJ1-5): GAGVSQSPSNKVTEKGKDVELRCDPISGHTALYWYRQSLGQGLEFLIYFQGNSAPDKSGLPSDRFSAERTGGSVSTLTIQRTQQEDSAVYLCASSLKSDYSNQPQHFGDGTRLSIL.

This clone has a handful of counts. CDR3 amino acids: CASRSPGQIRTQYF. The CDR3 coding sequence is TGTGCCAGTCGCTCACCGGGACAAATAAGGACGCAGTATTTT. This sequence joins TRBV28 and TRBJ2-3, with D possibly being TRBD1 (6 bases). V lost 9 bases and J lost 9, with 22 bases in between. Germline V CDR1 and CDR2: MDHEN, SYDVKM. The length of the CDR3 is 14 residues.

The chain recombines TRBV20-1 with TRBJ2-1; D might be TRBD2 (6 bases). Germline CDR1 and CDR2: DFQATT and SNEGSKA (reference sequence). The CDR3 totals 11 residues. Trimming left V 6 bases short and J 9 bases short, with 12 bases between. The CDR3 region has the DNA TGCAGTGCCCAAGGCGGGACTGAGCAGTTCTTC. Translated, it gives CSAQGGTEQFF.

The rearrangement uses TRBV10-3 and TRBJ1-2; 8 nucleotides agree with TRBD1. Germline V gene lookup returns CDR1 ENHRY and CDR2 SYGVKD. This CDR3 contains 13 residues. The ends lost 10 bases at V and 6 bases at J; junction bases unmatched: 10. The CDR3 nucleotides read TGTGCCACCCACGACAGGGGAAGAGATGGCTACACCTTC. Residues: CATHDRGRDGYTF.